This record looks at one TCR beta chain sequence and its context. Its matching antigen is unknown. This sample is part of a study of T cell responses to AZD1222 COVID-19 vaccine. General study results and limits: No repertoire was sampled before or during the peak T cell response, only after it. White British people made up most donors, females outnumbered males, and clonal diversity was possibly underestimated. Reportedly, nearly half the spike-specific TCRs target unmutated variant regions. Spike-wide vaccine-associated CD4 TCRs dominated at 160-218 and 743-854.

The CDR3 is 15 amino acids. The J segment lost 3 bases and the V segment lost 3 bases, leaving 1 base of the junction unmatched. The germline V gene has CDR1 LNHNV and CDR2 YYDKDF (reference sequence). Libraries were prepared by immunoSEQ multiplex PCR; TCRdb keeps only in-frame clonotypes and omits some of them. This table has 130,000 to 150,000 clones, around nine tenths appearing once. The receptor was isolated from an adult in good health. The sequencing here drew on peripheral blood, taken on day 0 of AZD1222 vaccination. The V call is TRBV15, the J call TRBJ1-3; 11 nucleotides line up with TRBD1. The CDR3 spells CATSRGQGDGNTIYF. In DNA form, the CDR3 reads TGTGCCACCAGCAGGGGACAGGGGGATGGAAACACCATATATTTT.